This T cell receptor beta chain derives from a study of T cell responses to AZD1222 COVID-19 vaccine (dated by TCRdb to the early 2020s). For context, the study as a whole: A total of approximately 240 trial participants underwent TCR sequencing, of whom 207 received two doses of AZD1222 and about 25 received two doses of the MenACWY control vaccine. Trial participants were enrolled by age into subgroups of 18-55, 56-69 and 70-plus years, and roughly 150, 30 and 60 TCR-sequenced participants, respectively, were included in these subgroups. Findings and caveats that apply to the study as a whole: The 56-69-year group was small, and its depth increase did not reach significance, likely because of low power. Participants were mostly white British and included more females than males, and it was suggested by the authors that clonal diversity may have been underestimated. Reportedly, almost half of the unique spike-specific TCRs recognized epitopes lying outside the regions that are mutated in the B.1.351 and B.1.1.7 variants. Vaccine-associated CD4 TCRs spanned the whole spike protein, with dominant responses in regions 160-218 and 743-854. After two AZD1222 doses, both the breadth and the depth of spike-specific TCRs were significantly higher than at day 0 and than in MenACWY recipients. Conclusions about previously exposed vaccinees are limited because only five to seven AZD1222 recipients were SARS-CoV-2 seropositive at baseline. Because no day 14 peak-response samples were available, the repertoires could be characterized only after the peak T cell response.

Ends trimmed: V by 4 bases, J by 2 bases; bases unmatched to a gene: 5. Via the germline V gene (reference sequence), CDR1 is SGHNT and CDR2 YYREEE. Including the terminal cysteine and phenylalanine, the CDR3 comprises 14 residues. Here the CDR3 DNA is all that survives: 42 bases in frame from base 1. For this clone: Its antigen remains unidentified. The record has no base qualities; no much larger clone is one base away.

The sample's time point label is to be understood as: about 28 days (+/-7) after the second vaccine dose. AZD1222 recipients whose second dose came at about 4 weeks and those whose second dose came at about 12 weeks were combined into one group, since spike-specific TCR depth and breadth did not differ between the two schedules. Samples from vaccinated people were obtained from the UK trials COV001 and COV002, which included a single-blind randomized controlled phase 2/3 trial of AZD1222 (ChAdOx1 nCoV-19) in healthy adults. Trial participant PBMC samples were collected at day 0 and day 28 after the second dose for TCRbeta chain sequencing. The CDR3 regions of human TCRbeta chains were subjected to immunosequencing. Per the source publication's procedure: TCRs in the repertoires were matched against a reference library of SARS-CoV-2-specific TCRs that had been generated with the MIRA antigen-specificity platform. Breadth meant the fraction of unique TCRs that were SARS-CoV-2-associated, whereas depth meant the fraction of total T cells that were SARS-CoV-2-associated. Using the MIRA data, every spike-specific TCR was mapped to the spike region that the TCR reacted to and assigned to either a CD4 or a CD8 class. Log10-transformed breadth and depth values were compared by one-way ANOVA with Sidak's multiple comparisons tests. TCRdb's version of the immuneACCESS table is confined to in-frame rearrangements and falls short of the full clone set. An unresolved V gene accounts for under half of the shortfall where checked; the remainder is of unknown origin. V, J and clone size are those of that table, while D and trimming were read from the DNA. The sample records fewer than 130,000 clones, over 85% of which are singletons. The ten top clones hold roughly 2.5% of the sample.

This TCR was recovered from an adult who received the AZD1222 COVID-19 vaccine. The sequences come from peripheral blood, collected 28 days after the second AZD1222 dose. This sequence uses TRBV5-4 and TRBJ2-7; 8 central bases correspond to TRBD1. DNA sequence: TGTGCCAGCAGCGACCGGACAGGGACCTACGAGCAGTACTTC. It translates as CASSDRTGTYEQYF.